The sequence of this TCR beta chain was determined in a study of blood T cell repertoires in COVID-19. Across the whole study: PBMCs, B-cell-depleted T cells, or T cells provided the cDNA or gDNA that made up the material.

The length of the CDR3 is 13 residues. The germline V gene encodes CDR1 SGHAT and CDR2 FQDESV (reference sequence). The V and J ends lost 1 base and 5 bases respectively, with 8 bases between them. The assay was immunoSEQ multiplex PCR, and TCRdb's table has in-frame clones only and misses some. The sample has approximately 61,000 clones, around 81% seen once. Sequenced material: peripheral blood. This TCR came from a man aged 70 or older with acute or convalescent COVID-19. V gene TRBV11-1 combines with J gene TRBJ1-1; D perhaps matches TRBD1 (6 bases). The CDR3 DNA sequence: TGTGCCAGCAGCTTAGACAGGGAAACTGAAGCTTTCTTT. Its protein product is CASSLDRETEAFF.